This entry lists 18 T cell receptor beta chains sequenced from one sample in a study of CD8 T cells in ankylosing spondylitis. TCRdb used MiXCR to reprocess the 5' RACE reads, holding one entry per CDR3 protein. Among approximately 110,000 distinct CDR3 sequences listed, approximately 25% were seen once. The sample consisted of synovial fluid, either unsorted or a sorted T cell fraction (not recorded which). Receptor source: a male donor with ankylosing spondylitis.

This rearrangement joins TRBV3-1 to TRBJ1-5; D is unresolved. V was trimmed by 0 bases and J by 5 bases, leaving 11 bases between them. The CDR3 sequence is 15 residues long. From germline, CDR1 is LGHDT and CDR2 YNNKEL (reference sequence). CDR3 region: CASSQDFHAHQPQHF. CDR3 in DNA: TGTGCCAGCAGCCAAGATTTTCATGCGCATCAGCCCCAGCATTTT.

The chain joins TRBV6-5 to TRBJ1-3, with 12 nucleotides matching TRBD1. CDR1 is MNHEY, CDR2 SVGAGI, per germline. CDR3 length equals 15 residues. V dropped 2 bases and J dropped 4; count of bases not matched to a gene: 0. This CDR3 reads CASSYGTGGGNTIYF. The CDR3 coding sequence is TGTGCCAGCAGTTACGGGACAGGGGGCGGAAACACCATATATTTT.

V and J are TRBV29-1 and TRBJ1-1; 7 bases line up with TRBD1. The CDR3 is made up of 12 amino acids. Germline CDR1 reads SQVTM; CDR2 reads ANQGSEA. Unmatched junction bases numbered 4, after V lost 4 bases and J lost 5 bases. The CDR3 nucleotides are TGCAGCGTTGGCGCAGGGGGGACTGAAGCTTTCTTT. It codes for CSVGAGGTEAFF.

This clonotype was recorded many times. The gene calls are TRBV20-1 and TRBJ1-1; 7 bases fit TRBD1. Trimming removed 4 bases from V and 1 base from J; junction bases left unmatched: 9. Germline V lookup: CDR1 DFQATT, CDR2 SNEGSKA (reference sequence). The CDR3 has 15 amino acids. The CDR3 is CSANIPGQPNTEAFF. CDR3 bases: TGCAGTGCTAACATTCCGGGACAGCCGAACACTGAAGCTTTCTTT.

The CDR3 DNA follows: TGTGCCAGCAGTTTAGGAGGGCTCGAACAGCCCCAGCATTTT. Its protein product is CASSLGGLEQPQHF. The genes are TRBV12-3 or TRBV12-4 and TRBJ1-5; D remains ambiguous. V was pared by 1 base and J by 7 bases, with 11 bases between. The CDR3 extends over 14 amino acids.

The rearrangement joins TRBV11-2 to TRBJ1-3; TRBD1 matches at 7 bases. CDR1 and CDR2 from the germline V gene are SGHAT and FQNNGV. This CDR3 is 16 amino acids long. Trimming removed 1 base from V and 3 bases from J; junction bases left unmatched: 6. CDR3 sequence: CASSLVGGSNGNTIYF. For the CDR3, the DNA is TGTGCCAGCAGCTTAGTAGGGGGCTCTAATGGAAACACCATATATTTT.

This clonotype was seen repeatedly, ten times or more. The chain couples TRBV20-1 to TRBJ1-3; D may be TRBD1 (5 bases). The CDR3 consists of 13 residues. CDR1 DFQATT and CDR2 SNEGSKA come from the germline V gene (reference sequence). Between the trimmed V and J ends, which lost 0 bases and 5 bases, there was a span of 8 bases. Here the CDR3 reads CSARDGGRNTIYF. DNA of the CDR3: TGCAGTGCTAGAGATGGGGGTAGAAACACCATATATTTT.

The V call is TRBV20-1, the J call TRBJ1-2; D uncertain. Germline CDR1 reads DFQATT; CDR2 reads SNEGSKA (reference sequence). This CDR3 region has 12 residues. Trimming stripped 7 bases from V and 4 bases from J, with 13 bases between. In DNA, the CDR3 is TGCAGTGTTAAGAGGGAGATCTATGGCTACACCTTC. Translated, it gives CSVKREIYGYTF.

This clonotype was counted only a few times. The rearrangement joins TRBV5-1 to TRBJ2-7; D ambiguous. Trimming took off 4 bases at V and 0 bases at J, with 11 bases between the two ends. The germline V gene encodes CDR1 SGHRS and CDR2 YFSETQ. The CDR3 runs 14 residues. CDR3 protein: CASSKDTDSYEQYF. CDR3 DNA: TGCGCCAGCAGCAAAGACACGGACTCCTACGAGCAGTACTTC. Full variable domain (outside the CDR3, taken from reference TRBV5-1 and TRBJ2-7): KAGVTQTPRYLIKTRGQQVTLSCSPISGHRSVSWYQQTPGQGLQFLFEYFSETQRNKGNFPGRFSGRQFSNSRSEMNVSTLELGDSALYLCASSKDTDSYEQYFGPGTRLTVT.

The chain carries TRBV9 and TRBJ2-1; 7 nucleotides agree with TRBD2. V trimming: 0 bases; J trimming: 8 bases; junction bases outside the gene matches: 11. The CDR3 runs 16 residues. Germline lookup yields CDR1 SGDLS and CDR2 YYNGEE. CDR3 DNA sequence: TGTGCCAGCAGCGTAGGGGGGGGACTGCCCGGCGATGAGCAGTTCTTC. Protein sequence: CASSVGGGLPGDEQFF.

This sequence joins TRBV24-1 and TRBJ2-2, with D tentatively TRBD1 or TRBD2 (6 bases each). In germline, CDR1 is KGHDR, CDR2 SFDVKD. The CDR3 length is 16 residues. V dropped 0 bases and J dropped 0 bases, with 7 bases sitting between them. CDR3 sequence (DNA): TGTGCCACCAGTGATTTGAGGGGGGCGAACACCGGGGAGCTGTTTTTT. As protein: CATSDLRGANTGELFF.

This clonotype showed up just a few times. V gene TRBV7-9 combines with J gene TRBJ1-3; D possibly corresponds to TRBD1 (5 bases). The germline gives CDR1 SEHNR, CDR2 FQNEAQ (reference sequence). The V end was cut by 4 bases, the J end by 6 bases, with 13 bases between. This CDR3 contains 14 residues. CDR3 bases: TGTGCCAGCAGCTACGGGACGGCGGCAAACACCATATATTTT. Residues: CASSYGTAANTIYF.

In its sample, this clonotype ranks as medium-sized. The J gene is TRBJ2-5, the V gene TRBV7-2; D may correspond to TRBD1 or TRBD2 (6 bases each). Germline assignment: CDR1 SGHTA and CDR2 FQGNSA. The V end lost 3 bases, the J end lost 5 bases, and 19 bases lay between the germline ends. The CDR3 is made up of 16 amino acids. The CDR3 loop reads CASSLTGTKSGETQYF. For the CDR3, the DNA is TGTGCCAGCAGCTTGACCGGGACAAAAAGCGGGGAGACCCAGTACTTC.

By frequency in the sample, this clonotype is medium-sized. The rearrangement joins TRBV5-1 to TRBJ2-7; D is unclear. Germline assignment: CDR1 SGHRS and CDR2 YFSETQ. The V and J ends lost 1 base and 3 bases respectively, with 17 bases between them. There are 16 residues in the CDR3. The CDR3 region is CASSLSGDLSFYEQYF. The CDR3, as DNA: TGCGCCAGCAGCTTGTCAGGAGACCTCTCCTTCTACGAGCAGTACTTC.

This clonotype was picked up many times. The rearrangement uses TRBV11-3 and TRBJ2-2; D is uncertain. V lost 1 base and J 1 base, leaving 4 bases between the germline ends. The V gene's germline CDR1 is SGHNT and CDR2 YENEEA. The CDR3 extends over 14 amino acids. The CDR3 nucleotides are TGTGCCAGCAGCTTAGCCCAGAACACCGGGGAGCTGTTTTTT. Translating it yields CASSLAQNTGELFF.

V gene TRBV20-1 combines with J gene TRBJ1-1, with D perhaps TRBD1 (5 bases). CDR3 length: 13 residues. The V end lost 1 base, the J end lost 2 bases, and 8 bases lay between the germline ends. Germline CDR1 is DFQATT and CDR2 is SNEGSKA (reference sequence). The CDR3 loop reads CSARATVNTEAFF. CDR3 nucleotides: TGCAGTGCTAGAGCGACAGTAAACACTGAAGCTTTCTTT.

The rearrangement uses TRBV7-8 and TRBJ1-4; D remains ambiguous. The ends were cut back, 0 bases at V and 5 bases at J, with 7 bases in the middle. Germline CDR1 is SGHVS and CDR2 is FQNEAQ. This CDR3 spans 14 amino acids. The CDR3 DNA reads TGTGCCAGCAGCTTAGCCAGGACCAATGAAAAACTGTTTTTT. Translating gives CASSLARTNEKLFF. Full variable domain (rest looked up from reference TRBV7-8 and TRBJ1-4): GAGVSQSPRYKVAKRGQDVALRCDPISGHVSLFWYQQALGQGPEFLTYFQNEAQLDKSGLPSDRFFAERPEGSVSTLKIQRTQQEDSAVYLCASSLARTNEKLFFGSGTQLSVL.

The chain's CDR3 is CASSLYPGSSGYTF. The CDR3 DNA is TGTGCCAGCAGCTTGTATCCAGGGAGCTCTGGCTACACCTTC. V gene TRBV5-6 combines with J gene TRBJ1-2; TRBD1 is a possible D gene (5 bases). Trimming took off 1 base at V and 7 bases at J, with 14 bases between the two ends. Germline CDR1 SGHDT, CDR2 YYEEEE. The length of the CDR3 is 14 residues.